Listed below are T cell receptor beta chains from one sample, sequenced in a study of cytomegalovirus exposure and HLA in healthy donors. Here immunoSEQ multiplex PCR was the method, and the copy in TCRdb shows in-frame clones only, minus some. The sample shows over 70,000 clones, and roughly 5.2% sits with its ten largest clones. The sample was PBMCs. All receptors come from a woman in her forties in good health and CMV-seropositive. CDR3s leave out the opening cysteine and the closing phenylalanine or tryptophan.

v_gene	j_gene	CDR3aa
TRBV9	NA	ASSVGQSHEQY
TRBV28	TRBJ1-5	ATTSYSNQPQH
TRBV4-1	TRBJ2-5	ASSQDIGQGGETQY
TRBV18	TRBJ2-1	ASSPILAGGGEQF
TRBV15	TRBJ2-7	ATSRDRGYEQY
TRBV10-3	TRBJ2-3	AVRPGLGSADTQY
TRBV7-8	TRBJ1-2	ASLRDSSSGGYT
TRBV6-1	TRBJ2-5	ASSEVAGMGAGETQY
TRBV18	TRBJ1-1	ASSPEVVAF
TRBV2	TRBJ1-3	ASRGAAKNTIY
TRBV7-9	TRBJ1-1	ASSLTTGTGMNTEAF
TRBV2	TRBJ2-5	ASSAAIASRETQY
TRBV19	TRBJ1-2	ASNDDRLRFGYT
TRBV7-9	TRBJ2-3	ASSVQGSRSDTQY
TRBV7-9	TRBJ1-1	ASSSGSRGTEAF
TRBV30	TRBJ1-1	ASNGQEGAF